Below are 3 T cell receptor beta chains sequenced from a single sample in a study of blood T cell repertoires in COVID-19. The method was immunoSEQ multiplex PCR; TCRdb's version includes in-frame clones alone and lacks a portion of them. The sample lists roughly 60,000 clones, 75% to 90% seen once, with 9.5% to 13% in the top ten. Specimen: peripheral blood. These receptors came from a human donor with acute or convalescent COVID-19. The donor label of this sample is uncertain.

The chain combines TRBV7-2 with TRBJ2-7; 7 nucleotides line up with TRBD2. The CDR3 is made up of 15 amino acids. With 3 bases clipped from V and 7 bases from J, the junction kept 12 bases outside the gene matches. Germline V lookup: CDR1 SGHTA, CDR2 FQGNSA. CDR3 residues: CASSFGVGLAEEQYV. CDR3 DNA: TGTGCCAGCAGCTTCGGGGTGGGGCTAGCGGAGGAGCAGTACGTC.

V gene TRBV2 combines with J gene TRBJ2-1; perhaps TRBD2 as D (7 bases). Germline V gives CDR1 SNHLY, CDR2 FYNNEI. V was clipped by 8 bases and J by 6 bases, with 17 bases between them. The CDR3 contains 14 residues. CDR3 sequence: CASEGGLAGNEQFF. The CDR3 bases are TGTGCCAGCGAGGGGGGGTTGGCTGGCAATGAGCAGTTCTTC.

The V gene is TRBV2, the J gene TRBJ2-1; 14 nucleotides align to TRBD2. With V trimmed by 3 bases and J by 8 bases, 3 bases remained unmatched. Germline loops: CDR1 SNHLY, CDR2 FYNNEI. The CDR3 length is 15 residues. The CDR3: CASSDGTSGSDEQFF. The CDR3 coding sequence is TGTGCCAGCAGTGATGGGACTAGCGGGAGTGATGAGCAGTTCTTC.